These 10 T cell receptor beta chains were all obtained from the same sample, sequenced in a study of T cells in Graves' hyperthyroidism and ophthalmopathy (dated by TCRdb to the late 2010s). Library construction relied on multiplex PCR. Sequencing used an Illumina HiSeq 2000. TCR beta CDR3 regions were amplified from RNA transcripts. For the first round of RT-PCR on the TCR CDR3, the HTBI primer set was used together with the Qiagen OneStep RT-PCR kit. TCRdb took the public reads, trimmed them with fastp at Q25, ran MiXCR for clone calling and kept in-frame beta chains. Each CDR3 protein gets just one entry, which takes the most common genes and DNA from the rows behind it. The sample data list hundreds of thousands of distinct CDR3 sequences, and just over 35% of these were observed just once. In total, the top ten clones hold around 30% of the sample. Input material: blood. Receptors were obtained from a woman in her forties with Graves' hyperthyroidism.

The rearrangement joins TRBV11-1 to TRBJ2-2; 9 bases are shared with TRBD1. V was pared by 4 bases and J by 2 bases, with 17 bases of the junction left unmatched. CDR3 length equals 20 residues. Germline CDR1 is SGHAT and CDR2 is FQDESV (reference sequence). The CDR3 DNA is TGTGCCAGCAGCTACGTTCCGGGACAGGGAACCATTTTCAACACCGGGGAGCTGTTTTTT. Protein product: CASSYVPGQGTIFNTGELFF.

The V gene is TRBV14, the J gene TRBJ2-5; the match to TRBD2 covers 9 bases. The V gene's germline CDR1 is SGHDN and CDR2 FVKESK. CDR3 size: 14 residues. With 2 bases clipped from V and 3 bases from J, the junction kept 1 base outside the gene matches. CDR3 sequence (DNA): TGTGCCAGCAGCCAACTAGCGGGGAAAGAGACCCAGTACTTC. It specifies CASSQLAGKETQYF.

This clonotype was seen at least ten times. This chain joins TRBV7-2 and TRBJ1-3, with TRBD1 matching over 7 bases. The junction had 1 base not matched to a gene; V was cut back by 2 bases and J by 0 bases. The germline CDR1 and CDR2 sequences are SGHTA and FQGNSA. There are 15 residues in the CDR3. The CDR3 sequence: CASSLRTGSGNTIYF. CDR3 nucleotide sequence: TGTGCCAGCAGCTTAAGGACAGGCTCTGGAAACACCATATATTTT.

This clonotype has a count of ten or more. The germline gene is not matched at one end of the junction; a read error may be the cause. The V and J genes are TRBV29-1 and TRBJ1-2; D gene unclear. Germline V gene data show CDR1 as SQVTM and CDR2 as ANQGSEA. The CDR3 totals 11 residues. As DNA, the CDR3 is TGCAGCGTTGCTAAAGCGGGGTCCCAGCACTTC. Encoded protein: CSVAKAGSQHF.

The CDR3 DNA is TGTGCCAGCAGCTTGCAGGGACAGGGACGTGATCAGCCCCAGCATTTT. Its translation: CASSLQGQGRDQPQHF. The V gene is TRBV5-8, the J gene TRBJ1-5; 9 bases align to TRBD1. Germline CDR1 and CDR2: SGHTS and YDEGEE. The CDR3 is made up of 16 amino acids. J was trimmed by 5 bases and V by 1 base; bases with no gene match: 7. The whole variable domain, remainder taken from reference TRBV5-8 and TRBJ1-5, is EAGVTQSPTHLIKTRGQQATLRCSPISGHTSVYWYQQALGLGLQFLLWYDEGEERNRGNFPPRFSGRQFPNYSSELNVNALELEDSALYLCASSLQGQGRDQPQHFGDGTRLSIL.

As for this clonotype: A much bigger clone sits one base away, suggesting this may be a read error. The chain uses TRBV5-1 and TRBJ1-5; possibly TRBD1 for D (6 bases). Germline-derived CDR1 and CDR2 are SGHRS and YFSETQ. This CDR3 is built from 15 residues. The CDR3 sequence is CASSLEAGVNQSQHF. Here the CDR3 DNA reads TGCGCCAGCAGCTTGGAGGCAGGGGTCAATCAGTCCCAGCATTTT.

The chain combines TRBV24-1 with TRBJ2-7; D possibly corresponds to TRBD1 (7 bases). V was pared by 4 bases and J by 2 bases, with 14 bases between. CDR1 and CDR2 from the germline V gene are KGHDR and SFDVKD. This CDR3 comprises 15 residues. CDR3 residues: CATSETGRPPYEQYF. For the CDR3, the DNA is TGTGCCACCAGTGAGACAGGGAGGCCCCCCTACGAGCAGTACTTC.

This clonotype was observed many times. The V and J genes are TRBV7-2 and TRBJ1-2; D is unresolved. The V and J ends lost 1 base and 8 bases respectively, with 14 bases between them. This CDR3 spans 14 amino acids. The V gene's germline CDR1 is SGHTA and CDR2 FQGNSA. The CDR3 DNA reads TGTGCCAGCAGCTTAGTGGGCAGCGCCCTCGGCTACACCTTC. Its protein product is CASSLVGSALGYTF.

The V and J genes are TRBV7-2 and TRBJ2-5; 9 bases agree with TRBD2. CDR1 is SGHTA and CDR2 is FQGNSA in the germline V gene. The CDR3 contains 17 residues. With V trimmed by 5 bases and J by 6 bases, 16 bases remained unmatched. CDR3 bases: TGTGCCAGCAGCCAAGGCCCGCGGGGGGGCCCAAAGAAGACCCAGTACTTC. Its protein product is CASSQGPRGGPKKTQYF.

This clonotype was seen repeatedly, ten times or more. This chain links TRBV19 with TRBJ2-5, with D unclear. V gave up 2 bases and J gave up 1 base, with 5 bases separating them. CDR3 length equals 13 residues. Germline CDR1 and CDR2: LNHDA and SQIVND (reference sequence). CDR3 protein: CASSIKGQETQYF. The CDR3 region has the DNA TGTGCCAGTAGTATAAAGGGCCAAGAGACCCAGTACTTC.